The clone carrying this TCR beta chain showed up just once. The CDR3 is 14 residues long. The V gene end was trimmed by 5 bases and the J gene end by 7 bases; junction bases not matched to a gene: 8. Germline CDR1 SGHTA, CDR2 FQGNSA. The sample originates from a study of T cell changes during pregnancy in multiple sclerosis. TCRdb's copy holds only in-frame clones and misses some; the assay was immunoSEQ multiplex PCR. Among around 110,000 clones, about 90% were seen once, and the ten largest hold roughly 1.5%. The rearrangement links TRBV7-2 to TRBJ1-2, with 9 bases aligning to TRBD1. Specimen: peripheral blood, collected before pregnancy. The sequence derives from a female donor with multiple sclerosis, enrolled in a pregnancy study. The CDR3 here is CASSPRVTGGGYTF. Written as DNA, the CDR3 is TGTGCCAGCAGCCCCCGGGTGACAGGGGGTGGCTACACCTTC.